Below, 24 T cell receptor beta chains from the same sample are listed, as sequenced in a study of T-cell memory formation after mild COVID-19. MiXCR, run by TCRdb on the 5' RACE reads, gives a single entry per CDR3 protein. This table holds 470,000 or so distinct CDR3 sequences, 15% to 20% found once. Material for sequencing was PBMCs or a T cell subset sorted from them (not recorded which). The origin of the receptors is an adult woman who had mild COVID-19 (a few samples of this study predate the infection). Cell type and time point are not known.

The chain joins TRBV5-1 to TRBJ2-7, with 9 bases lining up with TRBD2. Germline V gives CDR1 SGHRS, CDR2 YFSETQ. Germline trimming cut 0 bases from V and 0 bases from J; bases unmatched to any gene: 4. The CDR3 totals 16 residues. The CDR3 DNA follows: TGCGCCAGCAGCTTGGAGAGCGGGGGGATCTCCTACGAGCAGTACTTC. Its translation is CASSLESGGISYEQYF.

J is TRBJ2-4 and V is TRBV20-1; TRBD2 matches at 8 bases. CDR1 is DFQATT, CDR2 SNEGSKA, per germline (reference sequence). V was clipped by 0 bases and J by 5 bases; unmatched bases: 6. The CDR3 is 15 residues long. The CDR3, as DNA: TGCAGTGCTAGAGATCTAGCGACTAGCGAAAACATTCAGTACTTC. It yields the protein CSARDLATSENIQYF.

The rearrangement uses TRBV24-1 and TRBJ2-3; 10 nucleotides agree with TRBD2. Trimming at V came to 4 bases and at J to 3 bases, leaving 12 bases not matched to a gene. Germline lookup yields CDR1 KGHDR and CDR2 SFDVKD. The CDR3 totals 18 residues. The CDR3 nucleotides are TGTGCCACCAGTGACCCTGCCCGGACTAGCGGACCAACAGATACGCAGTATTTT. Residues: CATSDPARTSGPTDTQYF.

This clonotype was seen a few times. The chain joins TRBV4-3 to TRBJ1-2; perhaps TRBD1 as D (6 bases). The length of the CDR3 is 17 residues. Deletions cut 4 bases from V and 0 bases from J, with 18 bases between. Germline V lookup: CDR1 LGHNA, CDR2 YSLEER. For the CDR3, the DNA is TGCGCCAGCAGCCCCTCTTACAGGGTAGTGTCTAACTATGGCTACACCTTC. Translating gives CASSPSYRVVSNYGYTF.

This clonotype turned up a few times. The rearrangement joins TRBV18 to TRBJ2-1; 9 positions agree with TRBD1. The germline V gene has CDR1 KGHSH and CDR2 LQKENI. The CDR3 consists of 17 residues. V lost 0 bases and J lost 8; bases outside the gene matches: 11. The CDR3 loop is CASSPPWGQGRGYEQFF. The DNA for the CDR3 is TGTGCCAGCTCACCACCATGGGGACAGGGTCGGGGGTATGAGCAGTTCTTC. The entire variable domain, with the rest obtained from reference TRBV18 and TRBJ2-1, is as follows: NAGVMQNPRHLVRRRGQEARLRCSPMKGHSHVYWYRQLPEEGLKFMVYLQKENIIDESGMPKERFSAEFPKEGPSILRIQQVVRGDSAAYFCASSPPWGQGRGYEQFFGPGTRLTVL.

J is TRBJ2-3 and V is TRBV4-3, with 7 bases aligning to TRBD1. Germline CDR1 is LGHNA and CDR2 is YSLEER. The V and J ends lost 3 bases and 2 bases, in that order; junction bases with no gene match: 5. The CDR3 length is 15 residues. CDR3 in amino acids: CASSHLDRSTDTQYF. The CDR3 DNA follows: TGCGCCAGCAGCCACCTGGACAGGTCCACAGATACGCAGTATTTT.

The chain couples TRBV20-1 to TRBJ2-3; TRBD2 agrees at 7 bases. The V gene end was trimmed by 3 bases and the J gene end by 2 bases; junction bases not matched to a gene: 11. The germline V gene encodes CDR1 DFQATT and CDR2 SNEGSKA (reference sequence). The CDR3 runs to 16 residues. The CDR3 nucleotides read TGCAGTGCTAGGGGCCTGGGGCGGGGGACCACAGATACGCAGTATTTT. This gives the protein CSARGLGRGTTDTQYF.

This chain joins TRBV6-6 and TRBJ1-1, with D possibly being TRBD1 (5 bases). The CDR3 covers 16 residues. The V gene lost 4 bases and the J gene lost 10 bases, with 25 bases spanning the gap. CDR1 is MNHNY, CDR2 SVGAGI, per germline (reference sequence). This CDR3 is CASSSFGGDGMKGAFF. The CDR3, as DNA: TGTGCCAGCAGTTCATTTGGGGGTGACGGTATGAAGGGAGCTTTCTTT.

This clonotype was observed a handful of times. The CDR3 spells CASSDALYTDTQYF. The CDR3 bases are TGTGCCAGCAGCGACGCGTTATACACAGATACGCAGTATTTT. The gene calls are TRBV7-2 and TRBJ2-3, with D hard to call. Germline CDR1 reads SGHTA; CDR2 reads FQGNSA. Trimming took off 5 bases at V and 2 bases at J, with 11 bases between the two ends. The CDR3 spans 14 residues.

The chain carries TRBV4-1 and TRBJ1-1; D not certain. The V and J ends lost 1 base and 3 bases respectively, with 12 bases between them. This CDR3 spans 15 amino acids. Germline V gene lookup returns CDR1 MGHRA and CDR2 YSYEKL. The CDR3 reads CASSQAVRAYTEAFF. CDR3 coding DNA: TGCGCCAGCAGCCAAGCGGTAAGGGCGTACACTGAAGCTTTCTTT.

The chain links TRBV6-2 or TRBV6-3 to TRBJ1-5; D is unclear. V shed 7 bases and J shed 4 bases, with 14 bases lying between them. CDR1 is MNHEY, CDR2 SVGEGT, per germline. CDR3 size: 14 residues. CDR3 DNA: TGTGCCAGCAATGACGACGTATCTAATCAGCCCCAGCATTTT. Amino acid sequence: CASNDDVSNQPQHF.

The chain's CDR3 is CAWRGEGAYTGELFF. For the CDR3, the DNA is TGTGCCTGGAGGGGAGAGGGGGCCTACACCGGGGAGCTGTTTTTT. The chain links TRBV30 to TRBJ2-2; TRBD1 matches 7 bases. Germline V gene lookup returns CDR1 GTSNPN and CDR2 SVGIG (reference sequence). The CDR3 length is 15 residues. V shed 3 bases and J 3 bases; nucleotides not matched to a gene: 7.

V usage is TRBV21-1 and J usage is TRBJ1-5. TRBV21-1 is annotated as a pseudogene. This CDR3 has 13 amino acids. CDR3 residues: CASSTRSGQPQHF. CDR3 nucleotides: TGTGCCAGCAGCACACGGTCGGGTCAGCCCCAGCATTTT.

The chain links TRBV19 to TRBJ1-1; possibly TRBD1 for D (6 bases). CDR1 LNHDA and CDR2 SQIVND come from the germline V gene (reference sequence). The CDR3 is 14 residues long. With 6 bases removed from V and 8 bases from J, the gap between germline ends came to 19 bases. CDR3 nucleotides: TGTGCCAGTAGCGCCGCTCCCGTCAGGGGCGAAGCTTTCTTT. Encoded protein: CASSAAPVRGEAFF.

This clonotype was counted a few times. The gene calls are TRBV2 and TRBJ1-2, with a possible D match to TRBD1 (5 bases). Trimming removed 4 bases from V and 5 bases from J, with 14 bases in between. This CDR3 region has 14 residues. CDR1 and CDR2 (germline): SNHLY, FYNNEI. The CDR3 sequence is CASSASGWNYGYTF. The CDR3 DNA follows: TGTGCCAGCAGTGCGTCAGGGTGGAATTATGGCTACACCTTC.

This clonotype was detected a few times. The gene calls are TRBV5-1 and TRBJ2-1; D is possibly TRBD2 (6 bases). Trimming stripped 0 bases from V and 6 bases from J, with 22 bases between. Germline V CDR1 and CDR2: SGHRS, YFSETQ. There are 18 residues in the CDR3. This chain's CDR3 is CASSLGPTSTVLGNEQFF. The CDR3 DNA follows: TGCGCCAGCAGCTTGGGCCCAACTAGCACGGTGCTCGGCAATGAGCAGTTCTTC.

The chain carries TRBV4-1 and TRBJ1-3, with a weak D call TRBD1 (6 bases). V was trimmed by 0 bases and J by 4 bases, leaving 13 bases between them. The CDR3 totals 16 residues. CDR1 and CDR2 (germline): MGHRA, YSYEKL. CDR3 amino acids: CASSQDAGAYGNTIYF. The CDR3 DNA is TGCGCCAGCAGCCAAGATGCGGGGGCATACGGAAACACCATATATTTT.

The chain employs TRBV6-1 and TRBJ2-3, with D hard to call. V was cut by 3 bases and J by 2 bases, with 9 bases left in between. Germline values: CDR1 MNHNS, CDR2 SASEGT. CDR3 length equals 14 residues. CDR3 loop: CASSEPLHTDTQYF. For the CDR3, the DNA is TGTGCCAGCAGTGAGCCCCTCCACACAGATACGCAGTATTTT.

This clonotype was seen a handful of times. This chain connects TRBV7-9 to TRBJ2-4; 7 positions agree with TRBD1. This CDR3 has 15 amino acids. Germline lookup yields CDR1 SEHNR and CDR2 FQNEAQ (reference sequence). Trimming cost V 5 bases and J 2 bases; bases outside gene matches: 6. Here the CDR3 reads CASSGATGPKNIQYF. As DNA, the CDR3 is TGTGCCAGCAGCGGAGCGACAGGGCCCAAAAACATTCAGTACTTC.

The chain recombines TRBV29-1 with TRBJ2-3; 10 bases map to TRBD2. The germline V gene encodes CDR1 SQVTM and CDR2 ANQGSEA. The CDR3 extends over 16 amino acids. Trimming at V came to 4 bases and at J to 2 bases, leaving 9 bases not matched to a gene. The DNA for the CDR3 is TGCAGCGTTGTAAGACCACTAGCGGGAAACACAGATACGCAGTATTTT. Amino acids: CSVVRPLAGNTDTQYF.

This clonotype was counted only a few times. Written as DNA, the CDR3 is TGCAGCGTTGTCGGGCGGGAGCTCCAACCTTACGAGCAGTACTTC. Its protein product is CSVVGRELQPYEQYF. J is TRBJ2-7 and V is TRBV29-1; 7 nucleotides match TRBD2. J lost 4 bases, V lost 4 bases, and 13 bases had no gene match. This CDR3 is built from 15 residues. Per germline, CDR1 SQVTM and CDR2 ANQGSEA.

This clonotype was detected only a few times. The chain employs TRBV10-3 and TRBJ2-1; D gene uncertain. The V gene's germline CDR1 is ENHRY and CDR2 SYGVKD. V was cut by 3 bases and J by 6 bases, with 12 bases left in between. This CDR3 is built from 14 residues. In nucleotides, the CDR3 is TGTGCCATCAGTGAATTTGCAGCTCCCAATGAGCAGTTCTTC. This gives the protein CAISEFAAPNEQFF.

This chain connects TRBV6-5 to TRBJ1-5; 8 bases fit TRBD1. Trimming at V came to 6 bases and at J to 4 bases, leaving 8 bases not matched to a gene. Per the germline V gene, CDR1 is MNHEY and CDR2 is SVGAGI. The CDR3 consists of 15 residues. CDR3 residues: CASSRDRGANQPQHF. CDR3 in DNA: TGTGCCAGCAGCCGCGACAGGGGTGCAAATCAGCCCCAGCATTTT.

The CDR3 is CSASSSGRAHEQFF. The CDR3 DNA follows: TGCAGTGCTTCCTCTAGCGGAAGGGCGCATGAGCAGTTCTTC. The rearrangement joins TRBV20-1 to TRBJ2-1, with 7 nucleotides matching TRBD2. V lost 5 bases and J lost 8; bases outside the gene matches: 12. The CDR3 runs 14 residues. Looked up from germline, CDR1 is DFQATT and CDR2 is SNEGSKA (reference sequence).